The entry below gives a single T cell receptor (beta chain) sequence along with its context. This sample was included in a study of CD8 T cells in Susac syndrome. The CDR3 is 13 amino acids. V dropped 7 bases and J dropped 5 bases, with 14 bases sitting between them. A quantity of roughly 0.5 to 1 ug RNA underwent reverse transcription using random hexamers. Using its own MiXCR run on the immunoSEQ multiplex PCR reads, TCRdb lists one record per CDR3 protein. There are around 120,000 distinct CDR3 sequences in the sample; 85% to 95% occur only once, and 0.093% lies in the top ten. The chain is built from TRBV12-3 or TRBV12-4 and TRBJ2-5; the D is unclear. This sequence originates from a human donor with multiple sclerosis. Sequencing was done on a sample of CD4+ T cells from PBMCs. The CDR3 nucleotides read TGTGCCAGCATGAAAAATAATAGGGAGACCCAGTACTTC. This codes for CASMKNNRETQYF.